This section outlines one T cell receptor (beta chain) sequence together with its context. Its specific antigen is unknown. One base away there is no much larger clone; base qualities are not given. Each collaborating institution followed its own protocols to collect whole blood in K2EDTA tubes. For TCRbeta analysis, collaborator samples were shipped as frozen whole blood, as isolated PBMCs, or as DNA extracted from either sample type. The sample originates from a study of blood T cell repertoires in COVID-19 (dated by TCRdb to 2018 to 2021). With regard to the full study: Samples from collaborators originated in the United States, Italy and Spain and spanned both the acute and convalescent phases of COVID-19. The repertoires were released in a freely available public database meant as a resource for research on the immune response to SARS-CoV-2. Where HLA class I and class II types were available, the types were taken from metadata supplied by the sample provider, not from assay-based typing. The samples were drawn from two sources: the first 160 participants of the ongoing ImmuneRACE study, and 1,000 to 1,500 subjects contributed by 6 global collaborators. The prospective study material was composed of cDNA or gDNA derived from T cells, B-cell-depleted T cells, or PBMCs. A de-identified subject ID, COVID-19 status, age in years and sex were almost always included in the sample metadata. Subjects who had been exposed to COVID-19, were actively infected with it, or had recovered from it provided the deeply sampled blood TCRbeta repertoires that made up the dataset. Study-level results and caveats: Clinical and demographic metadata were provided uncurated, with the amount varying by source and participant.

CDR1 is given as KGHSH and CDR2 as LQKENI, both from the germline V gene. From the cysteine through the phenylalanine, the CDR3 covers 16 amino acids. Kept here is only the CDR3 DNA, which spans 48 bases and is read in frame from base 1. Unmatched junction bases come to 9, with V trimmed by 6 bases and J by 0 bases. TCRbeta CDR3 regions were amplified from genomic DNA using the immunoSEQ Assay, a bias-controlled multiplex PCR. The source study handled its data this way. The number of nucleated cells in each sample was estimated from the amplification of reference gene primers within the assay. Sequence reads were collapsed and filtered to measure the absolute abundance of every unique TCRbeta CDR3 rearrangement. For each sample, productive Simpson clonality was calculated as the square root of Simpson's diversity index across productive rearrangements. In TCRdb, the immuneACCESS table is reduced to in-frame sequences with V and J assigned. These tables do not hold every clone; where another copy was compared, an unresolved V gene accounts for under half, and the others remain unexplained. V, J and clone size are those of that table, while D and trimming were read from the DNA. For this sample the table gives 150,000 to 200,000 clones, of which about 79% were detected only once. The ten largest make up approximately 27% of the sample.

The chain couples TRBV18 to TRBJ2-7; 9 bases in between match TRBD1. The receptor was isolated from a woman between 65 and 79 years old with acute or convalescent COVID-19. The sequencing sample was made of peripheral blood. The CDR3 protein is CASSFSGTGSSYEQYF. Read as DNA, the sequence is TGTGCCAGCTCCTTCTCGGGGACAGGGTCCTCCTACGAGCAGTACTTC.